The 22 T cell receptor beta chains presented below share a single source sample, sequenced in a study of identical twins. MiXCR was run by TCRdb on the 5' RACE reads, yielding one entry per CDR3 protein. Of about 920,000 distinct CDR3 sequences detected, approximately 13% appear once; the ten largest clones hold roughly 1.5%. The same specimen was also included in a second study, on yellow fever vaccine responses in identical twins.

Sample: PBMCs. The receptors come from a woman aged 18-35 years in good health.

V is TRBV20-1 and J is TRBJ1-5; D unresolved. V was cut by 3 bases and J by 3 bases, with 15 bases left in between. This CDR3 spans 15 amino acids. CDR1 is DFQATT, CDR2 SNEGSKA, per germline (reference sequence). The CDR3 loop reads CSARVGGGSNQPQHF. The CDR3 DNA reads TGCAGTGCTAGGGTTGGAGGAGGGTCCAATCAGCCCCAGCATTTT.

The genes are TRBV5-4 and TRBJ2-5, with TRBD2 as a possible D gene (6 bases). Germline lookup yields CDR1 SGHNT and CDR2 YYREEE (reference sequence). This CDR3 contains 14 residues. V lost 4 bases to trimming and J lost 5 bases, with 15 bases between them. CDR3 loop: CASSGTLVGETQYF. CDR3 bases: TGTGCCAGCAGCGGGACTCTAGTGGGCGAGACCCAGTACTTC.

In this sample, this clonotype turned up many times. This chain uses TRBV12-3 or TRBV12-4 with TRBJ1-1; D is ambiguous. V lost 3 bases to trimming and J lost 6 bases, with 11 bases between them. This CDR3 is 13 amino acids long. This CDR3 reads CASSLGISAEAFF. DNA for the CDR3: TGTGCCAGCAGTTTGGGTATTTCGGCTGAAGCTTTCTTT.

This clonotype came up many times. The J gene is TRBJ2-2, the V gene TRBV7-3; D remains unclear. This CDR3 comprises 16 residues. V was clipped by 0 bases and J by 8 bases, with 16 bases between them. CDR1 SGHTA and CDR2 FQGTGA come from the germline V gene. The CDR3 DNA reads as TGTGCCAGCAGCTTAACAGGCTACGGCCGAATTGGGGAGCTGTTTTTT. Translation: CASSLTGYGRIGELFF.

J is TRBJ2-7 and V is TRBV12-3 or TRBV12-4, with 16 bases that match TRBD2. After removal of 5 bases from V and 6 bases from J, the junction contained 4 bases not matched to a gene. This CDR3 is built from 15 residues. The CDR3 DNA reads as TGTGCCAGCAGTGGGACTAGCGGGAGGGCTGGCGAGCAGTACTTC. Protein product: CASSGTSGRAGEQYF.

In this sample, this clonotype turned up a few times. The rearrangement joins TRBV28 to TRBJ1-5; D not resolved. V dropped 5 bases and J dropped 3 bases, with 20 bases sitting between them. CDR1 and CDR2 from the germline V gene are MDHEN and SYDVKM. This CDR3 comprises 17 residues. The CDR3 bases are TGTGCCAGCAGTGGCCGGTCGTGGGGAGTTGACAATCAGCCCCAGCATTTT. Translating gives CASSGRSWGVDNQPQHF. Variable domain in full (rest from reference TRBV28 and TRBJ1-5): DVKVTQSSRYLVKRTGEKVFLECVQDMDHENMFWYRQDPGLGLRLIYFSYDVKMKEKGDIPEGYSVSREKKERFSLILESASTNQTSMYLCASSGRSWGVDNQPQHFGDGTRLSIL.

The sample holds a few counts of this clonotype. This rearrangement joins TRBV20-1 to TRBJ2-1; TRBD1 aligns across 11 bases. Losses at the gene ends were 0 bases for V and 8 bases for J; bases not matched to a gene: 6. Per germline, CDR1 DFQATT and CDR2 SNEGSKA (reference sequence). CDR3 length: 15 residues. The CDR3: CSARDHRTGGDEQFF. CDR3 bases: TGCAGTGCTAGAGATCATAGGACAGGGGGCGATGAGCAGTTCTTC.

V and J are TRBV20-1 and TRBJ2-3, with 7 bases identical to TRBD2. The CDR3 consists of 17 residues. Germline loops: CDR1 DFQATT, CDR2 SNEGSKA (reference sequence). V shed 3 bases and J 1 base; nucleotides not matched to a gene: 13. The CDR3 loop reads CSAREAGRVVRTDTQYF. As DNA, the CDR3 is TGCAGTGCTAGGGAAGCGGGGCGAGTGGTTCGCACAGATACGCAGTATTTT.

Only a few counts were recorded for this clonotype. The V and J genes are TRBV6-1 and TRBJ2-7, with TRBD2 matching 10 bases. The CDR3 is 15 residues long. The V and J ends lost 5 bases and 5 bases, in that order; junction bases with no gene match: 9. The germline gives CDR1 MNHNS, CDR2 SASEGT. For the CDR3, the DNA is TGTGCCAGCAGTCCCAATAGCGGGAGGTTCCACGAGCAGTACTTC. Its protein product is CASSPNSGRFHEQYF.

This rearrangement joins TRBV7-9 to TRBJ2-7; TRBD2 aligns across 7 bases. CDR1 is SEHNR, CDR2 FQNEAQ, per germline (reference sequence). J gave up 3 bases and V 7 bases, and 12 bases lay outside the gene matches. The CDR3 totals 15 residues. The DNA of the CDR3 is TGTGCCAGCACCATGGCCGACGGGGGGATCTACGAGCAGTACTTC. Its translation is CASTMADGGIYEQYF.

The V and J genes are TRBV20-1 and TRBJ2-3; TRBD2 agrees at 8 bases. Germline V gives CDR1 DFQATT, CDR2 SNEGSKA (reference sequence). The CDR3 contains 14 residues. V gave up 6 bases and J gave up 0 bases; unmatched junction bases: 5. The CDR3 here is CSAAVAGSTDTQYF. The CDR3 nucleotides are TGCAGTGCCGCAGTAGCGGGGAGCACAGATACGCAGTATTTT.

This clonotype was picked up a small number of times. The chain recombines TRBV28 with TRBJ2-5; D uncertain. The length of the CDR3 is 16 residues. Germline V gene lookup returns CDR1 MDHEN and CDR2 SYDVKM. The germline V and J ends were trimmed by 3 bases and 3 bases, with 17 bases remaining between them. The CDR3 region has the DNA TGTGCCAGCAGTTTTCTGGTTCTAAATGGGGAAGAGACCCAGTACTTC. Translating gives CASSFLVLNGEETQYF.

This clonotype was seen many times. CDR3 DNA: TGCGCCAGCAGCTTTACCGGGACAGGTAGCACAGATACGCAGTATTTT. It yields the protein CASSFTGTGSTDTQYF. The V call is TRBV5-1, the J call TRBJ2-3; 8 nucleotides align to TRBD1. Trimming at V came to 2 bases and at J to 0 bases, leaving 5 bases not matched to a gene. Germline V CDR1 and CDR2: SGHRS, YFSETQ. This CDR3 has 16 residues.

The chain has TRBV19 and TRBJ2-3; D tentatively reads TRBD1 or TRBD2 (5 bases each). CDR3 length: 14 amino acids. Trimming took 5 bases from V and 2 from J, leaving 11 bases between them. Looked up from germline, CDR1 is LNHDA and CDR2 is SQIVND (reference sequence). CDR3 DNA: TGTGCCAGTAGTCGCTTCGGGGCCACAGATACGCAGTATTTT. Its protein is CASSRFGATDTQYF.

This chain joins TRBV20-1 and TRBJ2-3; D perhaps matches TRBD2 (6 bases). CDR1 is DFQATT and CDR2 is SNEGSKA in the germline V gene (reference sequence). CDR3 size: 15 residues. V was cut by 1 base and J by 5 bases, with 16 bases left in between. The CDR3 DNA is TGCAGTGCTAGAGGGCCGTGGAGGGCCGAAGATACGCAGTATTTT. Translated, it gives CSARGPWRAEDTQYF.

This chain uses TRBV20-1 with TRBJ2-1; D is uncertain. With 3 bases removed from V and 8 bases from J, the gap between germline ends came to 8 bases. The CDR3 totals 11 residues. Germline V gene sequence: CDR1 DFQATT, CDR2 SNEGSKA (reference sequence). Here the CDR3 DNA reads TGCAGTGCTAGTATAAACGATGAGCAGTTCTTC. It encodes CSASINDEQFF.

This clonotype was counted a few times. The chain combines TRBV7-9 with TRBJ2-7, with TRBD2 as a possible D gene (6 bases). The germline gives CDR1 SEHNR, CDR2 FQNEAQ (reference sequence). This CDR3 has 13 amino acids. Trimming shortened V by 5 bases and J by 6 bases, and 14 bases separated the two germline ends. For the CDR3, the DNA is TGTGCCAGCAGCATAAGGGACTCCGCCGAGCAGTACGTC. It specifies CASSIRDSAEQYV.

This clonotype was counted between two and nine times. V usage is TRBV10-3 and J usage is TRBJ2-1, with 10 bases identical to TRBD2. The trim removed 1 base at V and 0 bases at J, leaving 3 bases unmatched. The CDR3 covers 17 residues. CDR1 is ENHRY and CDR2 is SYGVKD in the germline V gene. The CDR3, as DNA: TGTGCCATCAGTGAGTATCTAGCGGGGGCCTCCTACAATGAGCAGTTCTTC. It yields the protein CAISEYLAGASYNEQFF.

Ten or more counts support this clonotype. This chain links TRBV5-1 with TRBJ1-3; unclear D gene. Germline assignment: CDR1 SGHRS and CDR2 YFSETQ. This CDR3 spans 17 amino acids. With 0 bases removed from V and 0 bases from J, the gap between germline ends came to 13 bases. As DNA, the CDR3 is TGCGCCAGCAGCTTGGGGGCGATACTCGACTCTGGAAACACCATATATTTT. Its protein product is CASSLGAILDSGNTIYF.

This clonotype was found once. V usage is TRBV7-8 and J usage is TRBJ2-3; tentatively, D is TRBD1 (6 bases). Germline loops: CDR1 SGHVS, CDR2 FQNEAQ. There are 15 residues in the CDR3. V dropped 6 bases and J dropped 6 bases, with 19 bases sitting between them. The CDR3 sequence: CASRKTGRDQDTQYF. The CDR3 DNA reads as TGTGCCAGCAGGAAGACAGGACGGGACCAGGATACGCAGTATTTT.

The rearrangement links TRBV5-1 to TRBJ2-1; TRBD2 is a possible D gene (6 bases). Trimming took 0 bases from V and 10 from J, leaving 11 bases between them. This CDR3 comprises 13 residues. The germline gives CDR1 SGHRS, CDR2 YFSETQ. The CDR3 DNA follows: TGCGCCAGCAGCTTGGGGGACTCGGAAGAGCAGTTCTTC. Translating gives CASSLGDSEEQFF. The full variable domain, in which reference TRBV5-1 and TRBJ2-1 provide the parts outside the CDR3, is KAGVTQTPRYLIKTRGQQVTLSCSPISGHRSVSWYQQTPGQGLQFLFEYFSETQRNKGNFPGRFSGRQFSNSRSEMNVSTLELGDSALYLCASSLGDSEEQFFGPGTRLTVL.

This clonotype was observed many times. The chain has TRBV27 and TRBJ2-7; TRBD2 is a possible D gene (5 bases). Deletions cut 1 base from V and 6 bases from J, with 10 bases between. Germline CDR1 and CDR2: MNHEY and SMNVEV (reference sequence). This CDR3 is built from 13 residues. The CDR3 nucleotides are TGTGCCAGCAGTTTATACGCGGGCCGCGAGCAGTACTTC. It codes for CASSLYAGREQYF.